A selection of T cell receptor beta chains follows, all from one sample in a study of graft-versus-host responses after intestinal transplantation. No antigen has been assigned to these receptors. Clones were read by immunoSEQ multiplex PCR, and TCRdb kept only the in-frame ones, dropping some. The sample yields 120,000 or so clones, approximately 92% seen once. Sequenced here: unstimulated CD8+ T cells sorted from spleen or lymph node cells, sampled before intestinal transplant. The receptors here all came from a human donor who received an intestinal transplant. Both conserved end residues are part of each CDR3. Each record gives: CDR3 length, clone size, V gene, J gene, D gene, CDR3 DNA, CDR3 protein. A D gene is named only where the DNA matches it firmly. Size tells how often a clone was seen (once, few, many) or the class of an expanded clone, and some rows leave it out.

18	NA	TRBV5-4	TRBJ1-2	NA	TGTGCCAGCAGCTTACCGGCGAATGTAGGGCAGGAGAAATATGGCTACACCTTC	CASSLPANVGQEKYGYTF
14	NA	TRBV27	TRBJ1-5	TRBD1	TGTGCCAGCAGCTATCAGGGGGGCAATCAGCCCCAGCATTTT	CASSYQGGNQPQHF
15	NA	TRBV15	TRBJ2-1	TRBD2	TGTGCCACCAGCAGAGCTGCGGGAGGAGACAATGAGCAGTTCTTC	CATSRAAGGDNEQFF
13	NA	TRBV6-5	TRBJ2-7	NA	TGTGCCAGCAGTTCTAAGGGGGGCTACGAGCAGTACTTC	CASSSKGGYEQYF
15	NA	TRBV5-1	TRBJ2-7	NA	TGCGCCAGCAGCCCGTCCGGGGTGCTAACCTACGAGCAGTACTTC	CASSPSGVLTYEQYF
12	NA	TRBV4-1	TRBJ2-3	NA	TGCGCCAGCAGTCCTCCCTGGGATACGCAGTATTTT	CASSPPWDTQYF
14	NA	TRBV5-4	TRBJ2-7	NA	TGTGCCAGCAGCCCTGACTTCGCGTACTACGAGCAGTACTTC	CASSPDFAYYEQYF
15	NA	TRBV25-1	TRBJ2-7	NA	TGTGCCAGCAGCACCGGGGGTGAGAGGACCTACGAGCAGTACTTC	CASSTGGERTYEQYF
14	NA	TRBV5-8	TRBJ2-7	TRBD2	TGTGCCAGCAGCTTGTGGGTAGCGGGAAACGAGCAGTACTTC	CASSLWVAGNEQYF
16	NA	TRBV19	TRBJ2-7	TRBD1	TGTGCCAGTAGTATACCTGGACAGGGGCGTCTAGGGGAGCAGTACTTC	CASSIPGQGRLGEQYF
13	NA	TRBV6-5	TRBJ2-3	NA	TGTGCCAGCAGTTACTCCGACACAGATACGCAGTATTTT	CASSYSDTDTQYF
20	NA	TRBV5-4	TRBJ2-1	NA	TGTGCCAGCAGGGAGGACCGGGACCGCCTAAAGGGGGACTCCTACAATGAGCAGTTCTTC	CASREDRDRLKGDSYNEQFF
14	once	TRBV5-6	TRBJ2-7	TRBD2	TGTGCCAGCAGCTTGGGGACTAGCTACTACGAGCAGTACTTC	CASSLGTSYYEQYF
14	NA	TRBV11-2	TRBJ2-2	NA	TGTGCCAGCAGCTTAGTATGGAACACCGGGGAGCTGTTTTTT	CASSLVWNTGELFF
15	NA	TRBV5-1	TRBJ2-1	NA	TGCGCCAGCAGCCCGCTTGGGAGGTGCTACAATGAGCAGTTCTTC	CASSPLGRCYNEQFF
15	NA	TRBV7-9	TRBJ2-1	TRBD2	TGTGCCAGCAGCTTAATAGCGGGAGATCAGAATGAGCAGTTCTTC	CASSLIAGDQNEQFF
15	NA	TRBV27	TRBJ1-1	NA	TGTGCCAGCAGTTTAACGGGGGGCCCCAACACTGAAGCTTTCTTT	CASSLTGGPNTEAFF
14	NA	TRBV2	TRBJ1-2	NA	TGTGCCAGCAGAGGGTCGGATCCCATCTATGGCTACACCTTC	CASRGSDPIYGYTF
15	NA	TRBV19	TRBJ1-5	NA	TGTGCCAGTAGTATTAATTCAGGGTGGGATCAGCCCCAGCATTTT	CASSINSGWDQPQHF
15	NA	TRBV6-5	TRBJ2-7	TRBD1	TGTGCCAGCAGGGTGGACAGGGGAAGGGGCTACGAGCAGTACTTC	CASRVDRGRGYEQYF
16	once	TRBV28	TRBJ1-5	TRBD1	TGTGCCAGCAGTGGGACAGGGCAAATTAGCAATCAGCCCCAGCATTTT	CASSGTGQISNQPQHF
19	NA	TRBV2	TRBJ2-1	NA	TGTGCCAGCAGTGACGGGCAGGCGAAGCGTCCTACCTCCTACAATGAGCAGTTCTTC	CASSDGQAKRPTSYNEQFF
13	NA	TRBV19	TRBJ1-2	TRBD1	TGTGCCAGTAGCCTGGGACAGGGGAATGGCTACACCTTC	CASSLGQGNGYTF
13	NA	TRBV19	TRBJ2-7	TRBD2	TGTGCCAGTAGTATATTCGGGAGGGACGAGCAGTACTTC	CASSIFGRDEQYF
13	NA	TRBV30	TRBJ2-7	NA	TGTGCCTGGAGTGATGGGGGGTTCTACGAGCAGTACTTC	CAWSDGGFYEQYF
14	NA	TRBV7-2	TRBJ2-7	TRBD2	TGTGCCAGCAGCCAAGGGGCGGGGGCCTACGAGCAGTACTTC	CASSQGAGAYEQYF
16	NA	TRBV9	TRBJ2-7	TRBD1	TGTGCCAGCAGCGTAGGTTCGGACAGGGGCTCCTACGAGCAGTACTTC	CASSVGSDRGSYEQYF
13	NA	TRBV27	TRBJ2-7	TRBD2	TGTGCCAGCGGACTAGCGCCCTCCTACGAGCAGTACTTC	CASGLAPSYEQYF
15	NA	TRBV27	TRBJ1-2	NA	TGTGCCAGCAGTCCATCGACCGGGACTAACTATGGCTACACCTTC	CASSPSTGTNYGYTF
13	NA	TRBV5-1	TRBJ1-1	NA	TGCGCCAGCAGCTTCACAGGGAACACTGAAGCTTTCTTT	CASSFTGNTEAFF
13	NA	TRBV19	TRBJ1-1	NA	TGTGCCAGTAGTAATACTCCGAACACTGAAGCTTTCTTT	CASSNTPNTEAFF
16	NA	TRBV7-9	TRBJ2-7	NA	TGTGCCAGCAGCTTAAACAGGGGAGGGAGGCGTTACGAGCAGTACTTC	CASSLNRGGRRYEQYF
13	NA	TRBV10-1	TRBJ2-7	NA	TGCGCCAGCAGTGAGGGAGCCCACTACGAGCAGTACTTC	CASSEGAHYEQYF
11	NA	TRBV5-8	TRBJ2-1	NA	TGTGCCAGCAGCTTGGTGCTAGAGCAGTTCTTC	CASSLVLEQFF
15	NA	TRBV19	TRBJ2-7	TRBD1	TGTGCCAGTAGTCAAAGCGACAGGGCAACCTACGAGCAGTACTTC	CASSQSDRATYEQYF
14	NA	TRBV30	TRBJ2-1	TRBD2	TGTGCCTGGGACCTAGCGGGAGACTACAATGAGCAGTTCTTC	CAWDLAGDYNEQFF
12	NA	TRBV6-1	TRBJ2-7	NA	TGTGCCAGCAGCCAGGTCTCCTACGAGCAGTACTTC	CASSQVSYEQYF
16	NA	TRBV9	TRBJ2-4	TRBD1	TGTGCCAGCAGAGTCGACAGGGTAAGACCAAGGAACATTCAGTACTTC	CASRVDRVRPRNIQYF
12	once	TRBV6-1	TRBJ2-7	NA	TGTGCCAGCAGCTGGGACGGCCTGGAGCAGTACTTC	CASSWDGLEQYF
12	NA	TRBV2	TRBJ2-3	NA	TGTGCCAGCATCGACGGGGCAGATACGCAGTATTTT	CASIDGADTQYF
12	NA	TRBV9	TRBJ1-2	TRBD1	TGTGCCAGCAGCGAGGGGGGACAGGGTTTAACCTTC	CASSEGGQGLTF
15	NA	TRBV27	TRBJ2-6	TRBD1	TGTGCCAGCACAGACAGGGGTGGTGGGGCCAACGTCCTGACTTTC	CASTDRGGGANVLTF
14	NA	TRBV6-1	TRBJ1-3	NA	TGTGCCAGCAGTGAATCCAGGGCTGGAAACACCATATATTTT	CASSESRAGNTIYF